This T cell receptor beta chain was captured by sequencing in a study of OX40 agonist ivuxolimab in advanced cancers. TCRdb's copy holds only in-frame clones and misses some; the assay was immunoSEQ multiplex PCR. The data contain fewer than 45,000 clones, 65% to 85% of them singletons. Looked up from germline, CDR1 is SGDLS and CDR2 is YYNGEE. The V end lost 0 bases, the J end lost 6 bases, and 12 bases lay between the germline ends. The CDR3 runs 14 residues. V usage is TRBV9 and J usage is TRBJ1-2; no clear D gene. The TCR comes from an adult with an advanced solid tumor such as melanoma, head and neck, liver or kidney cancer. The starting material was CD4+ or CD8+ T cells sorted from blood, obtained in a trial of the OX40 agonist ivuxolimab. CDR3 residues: CASSVARKGNGYTF. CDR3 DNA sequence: TGTGCCAGCAGCGTAGCTAGGAAGGGCAATGGCTACACCTTC.